This TCR beta chain was retrieved from a study of blood T cell repertoires in COVID-19. Overall study context: COVID-19 samples collected from the United States, Italy and Spain covered acute and convalescent phases. T cells, B-cell-depleted T cells, or PBMCs provided the cDNA or gDNA that served as material.

In the authors' methods: Estimation of nucleated cell counts relied on the amplification of reference gene primers. Sequencing used immunoSEQ multiplex PCR; TCRdb keeps in-frame clones, though not all of them. The V and J calls and clone size were taken over from that table, and D and trimming were inferred from the DNA. The table records 95,000 to 100,000 clones, roughly four fifths of them present only once. This clone showed up just a few times. The specimen was peripheral blood. This clonotype originated in a man in his 70s with acute or convalescent COVID-19.

The CDR3 DNA reads as TGTGCCAGCAGCCAAGAAATAACTAGCGCGTTCTACGAGCAGTACTTC. This gives the protein CASSQEITSAFYEQYF. V gene TRBV4-2 combines with J gene TRBJ2-7, with 7 positions matching TRBD2. With 0 bases clipped from V and 3 bases from J, the junction kept 8 bases outside the gene matches. The CDR3 is made up of 16 amino acids. Per germline, CDR1 LGHNA and CDR2 YNFKEQ.